The rows below give T cell receptor beta chains drawn from one sample of a study of early T cells in non-severe SARS-CoV-2 infection. TCRdb re-derived calls from the 5' RACE reads in MiXCR, one entry per CDR3 protein. The sample holds some 91,000 distinct CDR3 sequences, approximately 15% seen once. The specimen was whole blood. Source of these receptors: an adult who was a healthcare worker with PCR-confirmed SARS-CoV-2 infection or an uninfected control (not recorded which). The CDR3 runs from the conserved cysteine through the conserved F or W. Each record gives: J gene, clone size, V gene, D gene, CDR3 DNA, CDR3 protein. The D gene is left open where the match is weak. Expanded clones get a size class; other rows say once, few or many, or leave the size out.

TRBJ2-7 . TRBV15 . TGTGCCACCAGCAGATCGGGGTACGAGCAGTACTTC CATSRSGYEQYF
TRBJ2-2 few TRBV9 . TGTGCCAGCAGCACCCGAGGGGGAATCACCGGGGAGCTGTTTTTT CASSTRGGITGELFF
TRBJ2-7 . TRBV5-8 TRBD2 TGTGCCAGCAGTCGAGGACTAGACTACGAGCAGCACTTC CASSRGLDYEQHF
TRBJ1-5 . TRBV25-1 TRBD1 TGTGTCAGCAGTGCCGGGACAGGGGGCAATCAGCCCCAGCATTTT CVSSAGTGGNQPQHF
TRBJ2-6 many TRBV7-2 . TGTGCCAGCAGCTTACGGCACACTCTACTTCTGGGCGCCAACGTCCTGACTTTC CASSLRHTLLLGANVLTF
TRBJ1-1 many TRBV12-3/TRBV12-4 TRBD1 TGTGCCAGCAGTTGGGACAGCTCGTACACTGAAGCTTTCTTT CASSWDSSYTEAFF
TRBJ2-7 few TRBV6-5 . TGTGCCAGCAGTCGCCGTCCCGGGTGGGAATTGGAGTCCTACGAGCAGTACTTC CASSRRPGWELESYEQYF
TRBJ1-5 . TRBV6-1 . TGTGCCAGCAGTGTACACAGCAATCAGCCCCAGCATTTT CASSVHSNQPQHF
TRBJ2-1 . TRBV24-1 TRBD2 TGTGCCACCGGGACTAGCGGCTCTAACAATGAGCAGTTCTTC CATGTSGSNNEQFF
TRBJ2-1 . TRBV6-2/TRBV6-3 TRBD2 TGTGCCAGCAGTTACTCCGGACTAGCGGGTGCTTCAGATGAGCAGTTCTTC CASSYSGLAGASDEQFF
TRBJ1-2 many TRBV7-9 TRBD1 TGTGCCTCTACCGGGACAGGCTATGGCTACACCTTC CASTGTGYGYTF
TRBJ2-5 . TRBV6-6 . TGTGCCAGCAGCCCCGGCGGCCCCGAGGCCCAGTACTTC CASSPGGPEAQYF
TRBJ2-3 few TRBV7-7 . TGTGCCAGCAGCCTAGACCGGGGGGATACGCAGTATTTT CASSLDRGDTQYF
TRBJ2-1 few TRBV6-5 TRBD2 TGTGCCAGCAGTTACTCTCCGGGAGGGAATAACAATGAGCAGTTCTTC CASSYSPGGNNNEQFF
TRBJ2-5 many TRBV6-5 TRBD2 TGTGCCAGCAGTTACTCCCCATGGGGGGGGAGGGATCAAGAGACCCAGTACTTC CASSYSPWGGRDQETQYF
TRBJ1-1 . TRBV28 TRBD1 TGTGCCAGCAGGGGGACAGGCTCTGGGTGGACTGAAGCTTTCTTT CASRGTGSGWTEAFF
TRBJ1-1 few TRBV6-6 . TGTGCCAGCAGTCCCATTCGGAGGGATTGGGGAACTGAAGCTTTCTTT CASSPIRRDWGTEAFF
TRBJ2-7 . TRBV20-1 . TGCAGTGCTAGGGCAGGGACCCACGAGCAGTACTTC CSARAGTHEQYF
TRBJ2-2 once TRBV28 . TGTGCCAGCAGTTTAACAAGCCCCGGGGAGCTGTTTTTT CASSLTSPGELFF
TRBJ2-3 . TRBV7-9 . TGTGCCAGCAGCCCCCTTTACGGGGGCTCCACAGATACGCAGTATTTT CASSPLYGGSTDTQYF
TRBJ2-3 many TRBV2 . TGTGCCAGCAGTGGCCAGTTAGGGCCAGATACGCAGTATTTT CASSGQLGPDTQYF
TRBJ2-1 . TRBV13 TRBD2 TGTGCCAGCAGCTCCGGACTAGTAGTCCATGAGCAGTTCTTC CASSSGLVVHEQFF
TRBJ2-7 . TRBV5-1 TRBD2 TGCGCCAGCAGCTTGCCGGGGACTAGCGGGAGGCCGGCGGACGAGCAGTACTTC CASSLPGTSGRPADEQYF
TRBJ2-7 . TRBV29-1 TRBD1 TGCAGCGTGGGGACAGGCCGTTCCTACGAGCAGTACTTC CSVGTGRSYEQYF
TRBJ2-1 few TRBV29-1 TRBD2 TGCAGCGTCGATGGACTAGCGGGCTACAATGAGCAGTTCTTC CSVDGLAGYNEQFF
TRBJ2-1 many TRBV6-2/TRBV6-3 . TGTGCCAGCAGTTACCAGGGTAGGGGGAATGAGCAGTTCTTC CASSYQGRGNEQFF
TRBJ2-7 . TRBV6-2/TRBV6-3 . TGTGCCAGCAGGGGGACGTTCTACGAGCAGTACTTC CASRGTFYEQYF
TRBJ1-4 . TRBV10-1 . TGCGCCAGCAGTGAGGGACAAAATGAAAAACTGTTTTTT CASSEGQNEKLFF
TRBJ2-1 few TRBV5-1 . TGCGCCAGCAGCTTGGTTAGAGGGCCGAACAATGAGCAGTTCTTC CASSLVRGPNNEQFF
TRBJ2-3 . TRBV20-1 TRBD1 TGCAGTGCAAGGACAGGGGGCGCCGGCACAGATACGCAGTATTTT CSARTGGAGTDTQYF
TRBJ2-7 . TRBV6-1 . TGTGCCAGCAGTCACCCAGGCGCGAGGGGACAACCCTACGAGCAGTACTTC CASSHPGARGQPYEQYF
TRBJ1-6 many TRBV7-9 TRBD1 TGTGCCAGCAGCGGGGGACAGGGAACTTGGTCACCCCTCCACTTT CASSGGQGTWSPLHF
TRBJ2-1 few TRBV5-6 TRBD2 TGTGCCAGCAGCTTGCATGGGACTAGCGGGTCCTTGGGAAGGGACAATGAGCAGTTCTTC CASSLHGTSGSLGRDNEQFF
TRBJ2-5 few TRBV15 . TGTGCCACCAGCAGATCTCAGGGGTGGGGCCAAGAGACCCAGTACTTC CATSRSQGWGQETQYF
TRBJ1-1 medium-sized TRBV7-8 . TGTGCCAGCACCTCAACCTCCGACAGGCCGTCTGGTGAAGCTTTCTTT CASTSTSDRPSGEAFF
TRBJ2-3 few TRBV14 TRBD2 TGTGCCAGCAGCCAAGTAGCGGGTCATGCGCAGTATTTT CASSQVAGHAQYF
TRBJ2-7 . TRBV20-1 TRBD1 TGCAGTGCTAGGGACAGGGTAACAGCCGAGCAGTACTTC CSARDRVTAEQYF
TRBJ2-7 . TRBV5-8 . TGTGCCAGCAGCTTGGAGCCGGGAACCTACGAGCAGTACTTC CASSLEPGTYEQYF
TRBJ1-1 . TRBV10-3 . TGTGCCATCAGGGGCGGAGGCAACACTGAAGCTTTCTTT CAIRGGGNTEAFF
TRBJ2-3 . TRBV28 . TGTGCCAGCAGTACTTACACCACAGATACGCAGTATTTT CASSTYTTDTQYF
TRBJ2-5 many TRBV7-6 . TGTGCCAGCAGCTTAGAAGCCAGGGTTTCGGAGACCCAGTACTTC CASSLEARVSETQYF
TRBJ2-3 . TRBV20-1 . TGCAGTGCTAGCGGTGCCTACCACGGGAGCACAGATACGCAGTATTTT CSASGAYHGSTDTQYF
TRBJ2-5 few TRBV7-9 . TGTGCCAGCAGCTTAATTGGACAACAAGAGACCCAGTACTTC CASSLIGQQETQYF
TRBJ2-1 . TRBV7-2 TRBD2 TGTGCCAGCAGCCCCCTTAGCGGGAGACTAGAGAATGAGCAGTTCTTC CASSPLSGRLENEQFF
TRBJ2-1 few TRBV4-3 TRBD1 TGCGCCAGCAGCCAAGACAGGGGGCCTTCTAATGAGCAGTTCTTC CASSQDRGPSNEQFF
TRBJ1-4 . TRBV2 TRBD1 TGTGCCAGCAGTGTGGTCTTGGGACAGCCTTATGAAAAACTGTTTTTT CASSVVLGQPYEKLFF
TRBJ1-3 . TRBV18 . TGTGCCAGCTCACCCGGAGCTCTCACTGGAAACACCATATATTTT CASSPGALTGNTIYF